The rows below give T cell receptor beta chains drawn from one sample of a study of cytomegalovirus exposure and HLA in healthy donors. The table came from immunoSEQ multiplex PCR; TCRdb's copy has only in-frame clones and leaves some out. This sample yields 100,000 to 140,000 clones, of which around 74% are seen a single time; around 13% belongs to the top ten. Specimen: PBMCs. These TCRs come from a woman in her thirties or forties in good health and CMV-seropositive. The CDR3 runs from the conserved cysteine through the conserved F or W. D genes are given only for firm matches. The size field is filled for only some rows; it gives once, few, many or a size class.

j_call d_call clone_size cdr3_length v_call cdr3_nt cdr3_aa
TRBJ2-7 . . 15 TRBV6-5 TGTGCCAGCAGTTACTCGATACAGGGCAACTACGAGCAGTACTTC CASSYSIQGNYEQYF
TRBJ1-2 . . 16 TRBV5-1 TGCGCCAGCAGCTGGAGGTACCGGGGAAGCGGCTATGGCTACACCTTC CASSWRYRGSGYGYTF
TRBJ2-7 . . 12 TRBV10-3 TGTGCCATCGGGGGCACAACCTACGAGCAGTACTTC CAIGGTTYEQYF
TRBJ2-2 TRBD2 . 15 TRBV7-7 TGTGCGGTAGCGGGGGGGCGATCGGTCACCGGGGAGCTGTTTTTT CAVAGGRSVTGELFF
TRBJ2-7 TRBD2 . 16 TRBV18 TGTGCCAGCTCACCATTCAGCGGGGGCCCACACTACGAGCAGTACTTC CASSPFSGGPHYEQYF
TRBJ1-1 . . 14 TRBV30 TGTGCCTGGAGGTTACCCCAAGGACATACTGAAGCTTTCTTT CAWRLPQGHTEAFF
TRBJ1-5 . . 14 TRBV4-1 TGCGCCAGCAGCCAGGATCGGGGGACCCAGCCCCAGCATTTT CASSQDRGTQPQHF
TRBJ2-2 TRBD2 few 16 TRBV5-1 TGCGCCAGCAGCTTCTCCCCTGGGGGGGAAGGCGGGGAGCTGTTTTTT CASSFSPGGEGGELFF
TRBJ1-4 TRBD1 few 17 TRBV4-1 TGCGCCAGCAGCCCAGGGGCCTCGGGACAGGGGGGTGAAAAACTGTTTTTT CASSPGASGQGGEKLFF
TRBJ1-1 . . 13 TRBV25-1 TGTGCCAGCAGTCGGGATTTATTGACTGAAGCTTTCTTT CASSRDLLTEAFF
TRBJ2-6 TRBD1 . 16 TRBV19 TGTGCCAGTAGGGCCGGGACAGACTCTGGGGCCAACGTCCTGACTTTC CASRAGTDSGANVLTF
TRBJ1-5 . . 12 TRBV7-9 TGTGCCAGCAGCCGACAGGATCAGCCCCAGCATTTT CASSRQDQPQHF
TRBJ1-1 . . 14 TRBV6-6 TGTGCCAGCAGTTACTTGGAGGCAGGGGCTGAAGCTTTCTTT CASSYLEAGAEAFF
TRBJ1-1 . . 15 TRBV5-1 TGCGCCAGCAGCTTGCCCGGGGGGGCGGGCACTGAAGCTTTCTTT CASSLPGGAGTEAFF
TRBJ1-6 . . 11 TRBV30 TGTGCCTGGAGTAGTCTGGCAGGGATTCACTTT CAWSSLAGIHF
TRBJ2-7 . . 13 TRBV10-1 TGCGCCAGCAGTGACGCTATGTCCTACGAGCAGTACTTC CASSDAMSYEQYF
TRBJ1-1 . . 12 TRBV30 TGTGCCGAAACGAGGGCTGGCACTGAAGCTTTCTTT CAETRAGTEAFF
TRBJ2-7 . few 12 TRBV7-2 TGTGCCAGCAGCTCGGGGTTCCTCGAGCAGTACTTC CASSSGFLEQYF
TRBJ2-3 TRBD1 . 16 TRBV9 TGTGCCAGCAGCCAAACTCCGGGACAGGGGACAGATACGCAGTATTTT CASSQTPGQGTDTQYF
TRBJ1-3 . . 14 TRBV5-1 TGCGCCAGCAGCTCCTCGGGCTCTGGAAACACCATATATTTT CASSSSGSGNTIYF
TRBJ2-1 . . 15 TRBV6-6 TGTGCCAGCAGCGAAGGGGTCCACGTCTACAATGAGCAGTTCTTC CASSEGVHVYNEQFF
TRBJ1-3 TRBD1 . 14 TRBV6-5 TGTGCCAGCAGTCTCGACAGGGGATCAAACACCATATATTTT CASSLDRGSNTIYF
TRBJ1-5 TRBD1 . 14 TRBV6-6 TGTGCCAGCAGTGACCGACAGGGGAATCAGCCCCAGCATTTT CASSDRQGNQPQHF
TRBJ1-1 TRBD1 many 13 TRBV30 TGTGCCTGGAGTCCGGGACAGAAAACTGAAGCTTTCTTT CAWSPGQKTEAFF
TRBJ2-7 . . 16 TRBV5-1 TGCGCCAGCAGCCTAACCTACCCGGGACAAGCCTACGAGCAGTACTTC CASSLTYPGQAYEQYF
TRBJ2-3 TRBD2 . 15 TRBV30 TGTGCCTGGAGTGGAATGGCGGGGGGAACAGATACGCAGTATTTT CAWSGMAGGTDTQYF
TRBJ1-1 . once 16 TRBV5-1 TGCGCCAGCAGCTTGGGGGCGACCGGGGGGGGGACTGAAGCTTTCTTT CASSLGATGGGTEAFF
TRBJ2-3 TRBD2 few 16 TRBV10-3 TGTGCCATCAGAGCTAGCGGGGGTGGTGGCACAGATACGCAGTATTTT CAIRASGGGGTDTQYF
TRBJ2-1 TRBD2 . 14 TRBV11-2 TGTGCCAGCGCGGGACTAGCGAAATACAATGAGCAGTTCTTC CASAGLAKYNEQFF
TRBJ1-1 . few 18 TRBV2 TGTGCCAGCAGTGAAGAGGGGATGGGGGGGGCAGGGAACACTGAAGCTTTCTTT CASSEEGMGGAGNTEAFF
TRBJ2-7 TRBD2 . 18 TRBV5-1 TGCGCCAGCAGCCAGGGACTAGCGGGGGGGTCAAGCTCCTACGAGCAGTACTTC CASSQGLAGGSSSYEQYF
TRBJ1-3 . . 13 TRBV6-5 TGTGCCAGCATGACGCCAGGGGGAAACACCATATATTTT CASMTPGGNTIYF
TRBJ2-1 TRBD1 few 15 TRBV5-1 TGCGCCAGCAGCACCGGGACAGGGGGCGTGAATGAGCAGTTCTTC CASSTGTGGVNEQFF
TRBJ2-3 . . 16 TRBV18 TGTGCCAGCTCACCACCGGGCAGCCGCGTTATTGATACGCAGTATTTT CASSPPGSRVIDTQYF
TRBJ2-7 . . 17 TRBV7-9 TGTGCCAGCAGCCCTAATCCTGGACAGACCGGGTACTACGAGCAGTACTTC CASSPNPGQTGYYEQYF
TRBJ1-1 TRBD1 . 14 TRBV6-6 TGTGCCAGCAGGGGACAGACAATGAACACTGAAGCTTTCTTT CASRGQTMNTEAFF
TRBJ1-2 TRBD1 . 15 TRBV7-3 TGTGCCAGCAGCTTTTCCGGGACAGGGTTCTATGGCTACACCTTC CASSFSGTGFYGYTF
TRBJ1-5 . once 14 TRBV27 TGTGCCAGCAGTTTGATGAACAACAATCAGCCCCAGCATTTT CASSLMNNNQPQHF
TRBJ1-6 TRBD1 . 15 TRBV5-1 TGCGCCAGCAGCTTAGGGTTGGGACAGGACTCACCCCTCCACTTT CASSLGLGQDSPLHF
TRBJ1-1 . . 14 TRBV4-3 TGCGCCAGCAGCCAAGGAAGGAGGAACACTGAAGCTTTCTTT CASSQGRRNTEAFF
TRBJ1-3 . . 14 TRBV30 TGTGCCTGGAGTAGGGGAGGGTCTGGAAACACCATATATTTT CAWSRGGSGNTIYF
TRBJ1-2 TRBD1 . 15 TRBV19 TGTGCCAGTAGTGTACAGGGGATGCCTTATTATGGCTACACCTTC CASSVQGMPYYGYTF
TRBJ1-3 . . 12 TRBV6-1 TGTGCCAGCAGTTACTCTGGAAACACCATATATTTT CASSYSGNTIYF
TRBJ1-3 . . 17 TRBV5-1 TGCGCCAGCAGCCTAGATATGCCGGGTCATACTGGAAACACCATATATTTT CASSLDMPGHTGNTIYF
TRBJ1-2 TRBD1 . 14 TRBV6-1 TGTGCCAGCATGGGGACAGGAGCTAACTATGGCTACACCTTC CASMGTGANYGYTF
TRBJ1-2 . . 15 TRBV10-3 TGTGCCGCTCATAGCCCGGCCAGGGCTAACTATGGCTACACCTTC CAAHSPARANYGYTF
TRBJ1-4 . . 14 TRBV7-9 TGTGCCAGCAGCTTAGGAGCGGGATTAGAAAAACTGTTTTTT CASSLGAGLEKLFF
TRBJ2-7 TRBD1 . 15 TRBV7-7 TGTGCTAGCAGCTTGGGACAGGGGGCCGCGTACGAGCAGTACTTC CASSLGQGAAYEQYF
TRBJ2-1 TRBD1 . 15 TRBV5-1 TGCGCCAGCAGCCATCGGACAGGGGAGAACAATGAGCAGTTCTTC CASSHRTGENNEQFF
TRBJ1-1 . once 15 TRBV5-1 TGCGCCAGCAGCTTGAGTGGGGGCGTGGGCACTGAAGCTTTCTTT CASSLSGGVGTEAFF
TRBJ2-4 . . 20 TRBV27 TGTGCCAGCACCCCCGAGCGGGCACCTAGTACATCACTAGCCAAAAACATTCAGTACTTC CASTPERAPSTSLAKNIQYF
TRBJ2-2 TRBD2 . 18 TRBV7-8 TGTGCCAGCAGCCCCCGACTAGCGGGGGCTACGATGGGCGGGGAGCTGTTTTTT CASSPRLAGATMGGELFF
TRBJ1-3 TRBD1 once 14 TRBV5-1 TGCGCCAGCAGCCAGGGGGCTCCCGGAGACACCATATATTTT CASSQGAPGDTIYF
TRBJ2-7 TRBD2 . 14 TRBV6-6 TGTGCCAGCAGCACCGGGACTAGCGCCTACGAGCAGTACTTC CASSTGTSAYEQYF